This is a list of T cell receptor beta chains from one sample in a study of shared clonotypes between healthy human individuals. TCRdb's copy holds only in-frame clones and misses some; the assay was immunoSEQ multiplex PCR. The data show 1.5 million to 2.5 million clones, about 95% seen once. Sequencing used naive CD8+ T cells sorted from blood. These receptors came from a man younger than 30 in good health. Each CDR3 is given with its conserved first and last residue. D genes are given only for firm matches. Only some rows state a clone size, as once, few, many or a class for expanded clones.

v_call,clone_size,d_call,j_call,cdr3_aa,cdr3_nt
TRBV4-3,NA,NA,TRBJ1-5,CASSQDQGPGNQPQHF,TGCGCCAGCAGCCAAGACCAGGGACCGGGCAATCAGCCCCAGCATTTT
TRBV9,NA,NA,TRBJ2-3,CASSSNGNTQYF,TGTGCCAGCAGCTCAAACGGGAATACGCAGTATTTT
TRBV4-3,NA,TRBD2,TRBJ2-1,CASSPLSGLAGTDRPHNEQFF,TGCGCCAGCAGCCCCTTATCAGGACTAGCGGGTACTGACCGCCCCCACAATGAGCAGTTCTTC
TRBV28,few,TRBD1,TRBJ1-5,CASSNRGGGNQPQHF,TGTGCCAGCAGCAACAGGGGAGGAGGCAATCAGCCCCAGCATTTT
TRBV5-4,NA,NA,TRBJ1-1,CASSLNGQAGVAFF,TGTGCCAGCAGCTTAAACGGCCAGGCCGGGGTGGCTTTCTTT
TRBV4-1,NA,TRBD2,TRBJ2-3,CASSQGEVAGITDTQYF,TGCGCCAGCAGCCAAGGGGAGGTAGCGGGGATCACAGATACGCAGTATTTT
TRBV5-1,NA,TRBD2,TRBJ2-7,CASSLAAGGPGEQYF,TGCGCCAGCAGCTTGGCTGCGGGGGGGCCGGGCGAGCAGTACTTC
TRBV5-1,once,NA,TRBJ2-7,CASSGDGYEQYF,TGCGCCAGCAGCGGGGACGGCTACGAGCAGTACTTC
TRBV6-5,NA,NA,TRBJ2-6,CASSYMGTGANVLTF,TGTGCCAGCAGTTACATGGGGACGGGGGCCAACGTCCTGACTTTC
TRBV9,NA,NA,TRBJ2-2,CASSVGGAGELFF,TGTGCCAGCAGCGTAGGCGGTGCCGGGGAGCTGTTTTTT
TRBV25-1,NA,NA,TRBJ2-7,CASSEGQYEQYF,TGTGCCAGCAGTGAGGGTCAGTACGAGCAGTACTTC
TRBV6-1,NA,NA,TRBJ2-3,CASSSGYTQYF,TGTGCCAGCAGTTCGGGGTATACGCAGTATTTT
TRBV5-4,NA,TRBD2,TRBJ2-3,CASSSTSGGITDSQYF,TGTGCCAGCAGCTCGACTAGCGGGGGGATAACCGATTCGCAGTATTTT
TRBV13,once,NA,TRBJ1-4,CASSPRITLGVEKLFF,TGTGCCAGCAGTCCACGCATCACGTTAGGAGTGGAAAAACTGTTTTTT
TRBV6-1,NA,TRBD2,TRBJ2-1,CASSFPGGLNNEQFF,TGTGCCAGCAGCTTCCCGGGGGGGCTTAACAATGAGCAGTTCTTC
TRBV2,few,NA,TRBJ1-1,CASSEVGMNTEAFF,TGTGCCAGCAGTGAAGTGGGGATGAACACTGAAGCTTTCTTT
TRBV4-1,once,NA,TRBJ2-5,CASSLVVVEETQYF,TGCGCCAGCAGCCTCGTCGTGGTGGAAGAGACCCAGTACTTC
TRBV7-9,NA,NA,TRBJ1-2,CASSTTSGTPNYGYTF,TGTGCCAGCAGTACAACTTCAGGGACCCCGAACTATGGCTACACCTTC
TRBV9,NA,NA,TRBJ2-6,CASSVEGDGANVLTF,TGTGCCAGCAGCGTCGAAGGGGACGGGGCCAACGTCCTGACTTTC
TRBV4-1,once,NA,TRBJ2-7,CASSQAPGAGSYEQYF,TGCGCCAGCAGCCAAGCTCCGGGGGCTGGTTCCTACGAGCAGTACTTC
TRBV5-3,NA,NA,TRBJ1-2,CARRHWIDRRANYGYTF,TGTGCCAGAAGACATTGGATCGACAGGCGAGCAAACTATGGCTACACCTTC
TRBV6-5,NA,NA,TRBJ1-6,CASSYSEGDRSPLHF,TGTGCCAGCAGTTACTCGGAGGGAGACAGATCACCCCTCCACTTT
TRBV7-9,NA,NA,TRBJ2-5,CASSPGANVFETQYF,TGTGCCAGCAGCCCGGGCGCGAACGTGTTTGAGACCCAGTACTTC
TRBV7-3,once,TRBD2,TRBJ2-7,CASSLSLAGYNEQYF,TGTGCCAGCAGCTTAAGCCTAGCGGGGTATAACGAGCAGTACTTC
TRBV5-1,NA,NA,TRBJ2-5,CASSLGWLAQETQYF,TGCGCCAGCAGCTTGGGTTGGCTAGCTCAAGAGACCCAGTACTTC
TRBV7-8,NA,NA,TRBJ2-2,CASSLEPRTNTGELFF,TGTGCCAGCAGCTTAGAACCGAGAACGAACACCGGGGAGCTGTTTTTT
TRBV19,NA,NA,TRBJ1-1,CASRSSGNTEAFF,TGTGCCAGTAGATCATCGGGGAACACTGAAGCTTTCTTT
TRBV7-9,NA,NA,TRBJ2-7,CASSWESSYEQYF,TGTGCCAGCAGCTGGGAGAGCTCCTACGAGCAGTACTTC
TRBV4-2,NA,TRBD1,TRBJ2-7,CASRQDGGQDEQYF,TGTGCCAGCAGGCAAGATGGCGGACAGGACGAGCAGTACTTC
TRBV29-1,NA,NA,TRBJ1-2,CSVVGDGYGYTF,TGCAGCGTTGTAGGGGATGGCTATGGCTACACCTTC
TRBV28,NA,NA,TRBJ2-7,CASSLAGTYEQYF,TGTGCCAGCAGTTTGGCAGGTACCTACGAGCAGTACTTC
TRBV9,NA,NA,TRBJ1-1,CASSIIRGPNTEAFF,TGTGCCAGCAGCATCATCCGGGGCCCGAACACTGAAGCTTTCTTT
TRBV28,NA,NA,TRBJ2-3,CASSTRTPQGTDTQYF,TGTGCCAGCAGTACTAGGACACCCCAGGGCACAGATACGCAGTATTTT
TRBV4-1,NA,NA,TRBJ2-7,CASSQEPGLSSYEQYF,TGCGCCAGCAGCCAAGAGCCGGGACTGAGCTCCTACGAGCAGTACTTC
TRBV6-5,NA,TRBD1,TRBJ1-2,CASSTGTGYGYTF,TGTGCCAGCAGTACGGGGACAGGGTATGGCTACACCTTC
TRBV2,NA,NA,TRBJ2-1,CASSEEGNEQFF,TGTGCCAGCAGTGAAGAAGGTAATGAGCAGTTCTTC
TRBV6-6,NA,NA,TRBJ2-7,CASTESGDEQYF,TGTGCCAGCACCGAGTCAGGGGACGAGCAGTACTTC
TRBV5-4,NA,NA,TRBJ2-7,CASSLEGTYEQYF,TGTGCCAGCAGCTTGGAAGGGACCTACGAGCAGTACTTC
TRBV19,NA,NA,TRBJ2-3,CASSLGDTDTQYF,TGTGCCAGTAGTCTCGGGGACACAGATACGCAGTATTTT
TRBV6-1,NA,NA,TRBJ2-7,CASSETTLASSYEQYF,TGTGCCAGCAGTGAAACTACCCTTGCTAGCTCCTACGAGCAGTACTTC
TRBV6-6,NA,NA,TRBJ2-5,CATTTGAQETQYF,TGTGCCACCACAACCGGGGCGCAAGAGACCCAGTACTTC
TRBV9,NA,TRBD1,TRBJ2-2,CASRGTGVPSGELFF,TGTGCCAGCAGAGGGACAGGGGTTCCTTCCGGGGAGCTGTTTTTT
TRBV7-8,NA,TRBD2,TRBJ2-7,CASSSGGSYEQYF,TGTGCCAGCAGCTCCGGGGGGTCCTACGAGCAGTACTTC
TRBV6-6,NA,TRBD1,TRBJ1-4,CASTGQGDEKLFF,TGTGCCAGCACCGGACAGGGGGATGAAAAACTGTTTTTT
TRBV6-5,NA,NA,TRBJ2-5,CASIHWGSGETQYF,TGTGCCAGCATCCACTGGGGGTCGGGGGAGACCCAGTACTTC
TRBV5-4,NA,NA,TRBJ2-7,CASSSGTTEQYF,TGTGCCAGCAGCTCCGGGACAACCGAGCAGTACTTC
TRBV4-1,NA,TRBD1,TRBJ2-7,CASSQDRFDRAYEQYF,TGCGCCAGCAGCCAAGACCGGTTCGACAGGGCCTACGAGCAGTACTTC
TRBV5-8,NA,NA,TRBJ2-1,CAPRGGSGYNEQFF,TGTGCCCCCAGGGGGGGCAGCGGGTACAATGAGCAGTTCTTC
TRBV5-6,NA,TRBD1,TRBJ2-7,CASSLLQGLAYEQYF,TGTGCCAGCAGCTTACTACAGGGGTTGGCCTACGAGCAGTACTTC
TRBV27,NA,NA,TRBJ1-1,CASSLSSPGYEMNTEAFF,TGTGCCAGCAGTTTATCTTCGCCGGGGTACGAGATGAACACTGAAGCTTTCTTT
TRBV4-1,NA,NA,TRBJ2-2,CASRGGVGTGELFF,TGCGCCAGCAGAGGGGGGGTGGGTACCGGGGAGCTGTTTTTT
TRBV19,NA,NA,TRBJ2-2,CASSIGLNTGELFF,TGTGCCAGTAGTATCGGTCTAAACACCGGGGAGCTGTTTTTT
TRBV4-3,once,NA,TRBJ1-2,CASSQTETGFYGYTF,TGCGCCAGCAGCCAAACTGAAACAGGTTTTTATGGCTACACCTTC
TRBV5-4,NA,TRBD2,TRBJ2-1,CASSSSGRGYNEQFF,TGTGCCAGCAGCTCTAGCGGGAGGGGCTACAATGAGCAGTTCTTC
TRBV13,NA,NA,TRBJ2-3,CASSFSTAEGTQYF,TGTGCCAGCAGCTTTTCGACGGCTGAAGGTACGCAGTATTTT
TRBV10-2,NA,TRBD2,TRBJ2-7,CASSGGGEQYF,TGCGCCAGCAGTGGGGGGGGCGAGCAGTACTTC
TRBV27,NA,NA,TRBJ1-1,CASSWDRTGEAFF,TGTGCCAGCAGCTGGGACCGCACAGGGGAAGCTTTCTTT
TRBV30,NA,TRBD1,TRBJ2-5,CAWSLGRGHETQYF,TGTGCCTGGAGTTTGGGCAGGGGGCATGAGACCCAGTACTTC
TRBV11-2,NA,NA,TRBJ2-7,CASSLELTYEQYF,TGTGCCAGCAGCTTAGAGTTAACCTACGAGCAGTACTTC